A single sample gave rise to the 13 T cell receptor beta chains below, sequenced in a study of shared clonotypes between healthy human individuals. TCRdb keeps only in-frame clones here, not all; method: immunoSEQ multiplex PCR. The sample has some 2,400,000 clones; approximately 95% are singletons. Sequenced: naive CD4+ T cells sorted from blood. Indicated subset: CD45RA+ positively selected. The receptors stem from a man aged 18 to 30 in good health.

The J gene is TRBJ2-7, the V gene TRBV11-2, with 7 bases that match TRBD2. Germline-derived CDR1 and CDR2 are SGHAT and FQNNGV. The CDR3 length is 15 residues. V dropped 4 bases and J dropped 3; count of bases not matched to a gene: 9. The CDR3 DNA reads TGTGCCAGCAGCTCTGCGGGAGTCTTGCTCTACGAGCAGTACTTC. Translation gives CASSSAGVLLYEQYF.

The chain joins TRBV5-1 to TRBJ2-3, with TRBD2 identical over 7 bases. The CDR3 has 13 residues. Per germline, CDR1 SGHRS and CDR2 YFSETQ. With V trimmed by 6 bases and J by 3 bases, 4 bases remained unmatched. The CDR3 is CASTAGVTDTQYF. The CDR3, as DNA: TGCGCCAGCACTGCGGGAGTGACAGATACGCAGTATTTT.

J is TRBJ2-7 and V is TRBV10-3; 9 bases match TRBD2. With 7 bases clipped from V and 9 bases from J, the junction kept 16 bases outside the gene matches. The CDR3 extends over 15 amino acids. Germline assignment: CDR1 ENHRY and CDR2 SYGVKD. CDR3 coding DNA: TGTGCCATCACCGAGCAGCGGGAGGTGTTTAAGGGGCAGTACTTC. This encodes CAITEQREVFKGQYF.

The J gene is TRBJ2-7, the V gene TRBV11-3; possible D gene TRBD1, 6 bases. The CDR3 is made up of 15 amino acids. The V and J ends lost 5 bases and 2 bases respectively, with 16 bases between them. Germline V lookup: CDR1 SGHNT, CDR2 YENEEA. The CDR3 DNA follows: TGTGCCAGCAGCCATCCCCGGACAGAGACCTACGAGCAGTACTTC. Its protein is CASSHPRTETYEQYF.

The genes are TRBV4-2 and TRBJ1-2; 9 bases are shared with TRBD1. Losses at the gene ends were 4 bases for V and 3 bases for J; bases not matched to a gene: 18. This CDR3 spans 19 amino acids. The germline CDR1 and CDR2 sequences are LGHNA and YNFKEQ. CDR3 nucleotides: TGTGCCAGCAGCCCTTCGTCTACAGGGGGCGGGGGTCTTTACTATGGCTACACCTTC. It codes for CASSPSSTGGGGLYYGYTF.

The sample holds one count of this clone. The V gene is TRBV5-8, the J gene TRBJ2-7; TRBD2 is a possible D gene (6 bases). V was clipped by 3 bases and J by 0 bases, with 13 bases between them. There are 15 residues in the CDR3. The germline gives CDR1 SGHTS, CDR2 YDEGEE. CDR3 sequence reads: CASSWGLLSSYEQYF. The DNA of the CDR3 is TGTGCCAGCAGCTGGGGACTGCTTAGCTCCTACGAGCAGTACTTC.

The rearrangement joins TRBV7-2 to TRBJ2-1; 8 bases line up with TRBD2. The ends lost 6 bases at V and 2 bases at J; junction bases unmatched: 6. The CDR3 runs 15 residues. Germline V gene sequence: CDR1 SGHTA, CDR2 FQGNSA. Here the CDR3 DNA reads TGTGCCAGCAGACTTCCGGGACTAGCCTACAATGAGCAGTTCTTC. Translated, it gives CASRLPGLAYNEQFF.

The rearrangement joins TRBV5-1 to TRBJ1-4; D gene unclear. Germline CDR1 SGHRS, CDR2 YFSETQ. The CDR3 has 12 amino acids. Trimming pared 5 bases from V and 5 bases from J, leaving 7 bases between. The CDR3 loop is CASRLGNEKLFF. CDR3 coding DNA: TGCGCCAGCAGACTTGGAAATGAAAAACTGTTTTTT.

A remark on this clone: The identical CDR3 is also encoded by other nucleotide sequences in the sample. The chain has TRBV7-2 and TRBJ1-2; maybe TRBD1 (6 bases). Looked up from germline, CDR1 is SGHTA and CDR2 is FQGNSA. The CDR3 is made up of 13 amino acids. The V end was cut by 1 base, the J end by 4 bases, with 7 bases between. The CDR3 spells CASSLGQVYGYTF. The CDR3 coding sequence is TGTGCCAGCAGCTTAGGACAGGTCTATGGCTACACCTTC.

This clone was counted a single time. The sample has other DNA sequences that encode this CDR3 too. The V and J genes are TRBV2 and TRBJ2-2; no definite D call. The CDR3 length is 14 residues. V lost 2 bases and J lost 1, with 5 bases in between. Germline-derived CDR1 and CDR2 are SNHLY and FYNNEI. CDR3 in DNA: TGTGCCAGCAGTGAAAGCAGGAACACCGGGGAGCTGTTTTTT. It encodes CASSESRNTGELFF.

The CDR3 bases are TGTGCCACTAGTGCGGGCGTGGCCTACGAGCAGTACTTC. Residues: CATSAGVAYEQYF. The chain combines TRBV6-1 with TRBJ2-7; TRBD2 might be the D (5 bases). Per the germline V gene, CDR1 is MNHNS and CDR2 is SASEGT. V lost 10 bases and J lost 2, with 15 bases in between. The CDR3 extends over 13 amino acids.

This clone was observed once. Other DNA sequences within the sample encode an identical CDR3. The CDR3, as DNA: TGTGCCAGCAGCTTAGCGGGCCTAGCGGGCACCGGGGAGCTGTTTTTT. Its protein is CASSLAGLAGTGELFF. V usage is TRBV7-2 and J usage is TRBJ2-2, with TRBD2 identical over 8 bases. Germline V gives CDR1 SGHTA, CDR2 FQGNSA. V trimming: 0 bases; J trimming: 4 bases; junction bases outside the gene matches: 4. CDR3 size: 16 residues.

V gene TRBV7-2 combines with J gene TRBJ2-3; 7 bases are a match to TRBD2. The junction had 4 bases not matched to a gene; V was cut back by 10 bases and J by 0 bases. Per germline, CDR1 SGHTA and CDR2 FQGNSA. This CDR3 contains 13 residues. CDR3: CATRSGSTDTQYF. CDR3 nucleotides: TGTGCCACCCGTAGCGGGAGCACAGATACGCAGTATTTT.